Relative to its sample, the clone carrying this TCR beta chain is large. The antigen remains unidentified. The data derive from a study of a mutant IDH1 vaccine in newly diagnosed glioma. Study details: The sex distribution of treated patients was 62.5% male and roughly 38% female, with a mean age of around 40 years.

Time point defined: week 47, end of study. The content of each vaccine dose was 300 ug of mutant IDH1 20-mer peptide, and topical imiquimod accompanied it. This CDR3 comprises 16 residues. Repertoires were generated with immunoSEQ multiplex PCR, while TCRdb's copy carries only in-frame clones and drops some. The sample lists about 56,000 clones, 60% to 80% occurring once. Study-wide results and caveats: The study observed vaccine-induced immune responses in roughly 93% of patients.

This receptor was obtained from a man over 45 with glioma. The chain combines TRBV12-1 with TRBJ2-2; TRBD1, the D gene given by the table, was not confirmed from the DNA. TRBV12-1 is shown as a pseudogene. Source: PBMCs, taken from a glioma patient whose treatment included an IDH1 peptide vaccine. CDR3 coding DNA: TGTGCCAGCAGCCTCAAGACAGCCCCAGACACCGGGGAGCTGTTTTTT. Amino acid sequence: CASSLKTAPDTGELFF.